These T cell receptor beta chains were read from a single sample in a study of coeliac disease. This table comes from immunoSEQ multiplex PCR, and its TCRdb copy is limited to in-frame clones, with some not included. The table lists some 3,600 clones, around three fifths of them singletons. The sequencing sample was made of lymphocytes from the gut lamina propria. Receptors were obtained from a man aged 70 or older without celiac disease. Both conserved end residues are part of each CDR3. Fields, in order: V gene, D gene, clone size, J gene, CDR3 DNA, CDR3 protein. D genes are given only for firm matches. Some rows mark clone size as missing; the rest say once, few, many or name a class of expanded clone.

TRBV6-9,TRBD1,.,TRBJ1-1,TGTGCCAGCAGTTATTCCGACAGGGGGCTTTCTGAAGCTTTCTTT,CASSYSDRGLSEAFF
TRBV5-4,.,few,TRBJ1-1,TGTGCCAGCAGCATCGTGCGGGGGGCTGGCACTGAAGCTTTCTTT,CASSIVRGAGTEAFF
TRBV5-4,.,.,TRBJ2-5,TGTGCCAGCAGCAGGGACAACCAAGAGACCCAGTACTTC,CASSRDNQETQYF
TRBV5-5,.,.,TRBJ1-1,TGTGCCAGCAGCTTGGCCGGCGACAGGTTGGGGACTGAAGCTTTCTTT,CASSLAGDRLGTEAFF
TRBV5-1,TRBD1,once,TRBJ2-7,TGCGCCAGCAGCCGGGCCGGGACAGGGGTGGCCTACGAGCAGTACTTC,CASSRAGTGVAYEQYF
TRBV6-1,.,few,TRBJ1-6,TGTGCCAGCAGTGCCTCAGGCAACTCCTATAATTCACCCCTCCACTTT,CASSASGNSYNSPLHF
TRBV6-1,TRBD1,.,TRBJ2-6,TGTGCCAGCAGTGAAAAATCGTTGGGACAGGGCTCTGGGGCCAACGTCCTGACTTTC,CASSEKSLGQGSGANVLTF
TRBV28,.,few,TRBJ2-7,TGTGCCAGCAGTTTAGTAGCGAGGAGCGAGCAGTACTTC,CASSLVARSEQYF
TRBV7-9,TRBD1,.,TRBJ2-3,TGTGCCAGCAGCTTTGGGGACAGGGGAACAGATACGCAGTATTTT,CASSFGDRGTDTQYF
TRBV21-1,.,.,TRBJ1-2,TGTGCCAGCAGCTGGGGGGTGAGGAGGAATGGCTACACCTTC,CASSWGVRRNGYTF
TRBV27,.,.,TRBJ1-2,TGTGCCAGCAGTTCACTCGCCAAACAGTGGTTTGGCTACACCTTC,CASSSLAKQWFGYTF
TRBV13,.,few,TRBJ2-7,TGTGCCAGCAGCTTAAAACAGGGTGTGAGCGAGCAGTACTTC,CASSLKQGVSEQYF
TRBV11-2,TRBD1,.,TRBJ2-7,TGTGCCAGCAGCCCTTTGGGACAGGGCTACCACGAGCAGTACTTC,CASSPLGQGYHEQYF
TRBV5-1,.,.,TRBJ1-3,TGCGCCAGCAGCTTGCCCCTACCCGGCTCTGGAAACACCATATATTTT,CASSLPLPGSGNTIYF
TRBV2,.,.,TRBJ1-1,TGTGCCAGCAGTGCGGAGTGGGGGGGTACTGAAGCTTTCTTT,CASSAEWGGTEAFF
TRBV29-1,TRBD1,.,TRBJ1-1,TGCAGCGCAATGGGACAGATGAACACTGAAGCTTTCTTT,CSAMGQMNTEAFF
TRBV7-6,TRBD1,.,TRBJ2-5,TGTGCCAGCAGCGGACAGGGAGCCCAAGAGACCCAGTACTTC,CASSGQGAQETQYF
TRBV6-5,.,.,TRBJ1-1,TGTGCCAGCAGTCCCGGGTGGGGAGTGAACACTGAAGCTTTCTTT,CASSPGWGVNTEAFF
TRBV2,.,large,TRBJ2-6,TGTGCCAGCAGTGACTCGGTTACGGGGGGCCCTGGGGCCAACGTCCTGACTTTC,CASSDSVTGGPGANVLTF
TRBV7-2,.,once,TRBJ2-3,TGTGCCTTGCGGGGTGCGGACACAGATACGCAGTATTTT,CALRGADTDTQYF
TRBV6-1,.,.,TRBJ1-5,TGTGCCAGCAGTCTCCAACAGAGTAGCAATCAGCCCCAGCATTTT,CASSLQQSSNQPQHF
TRBV9,.,.,TRBJ1-2,TGTGCCAGCAGCGTAGGACTCACGTCAGCTTATGGCTACACCTTC,CASSVGLTSAYGYTF
TRBV28,.,few,TRBJ2-2,TGTGCCAGCCGACAGTCCACCGGGGAGCTGTTTTTT,CASRQSTGELFF
TRBV29-1,TRBD1,.,TRBJ2-5,TGCAGCGTTGAAGTTACAGGGGCCCACCTTACGGAGACCCAGTACTTC,CSVEVTGAHLTETQYF
TRBV9,.,.,TRBJ2-1,TGTGCCAGCAGCGTATTTAGCGCTTTTGGAGATGAGCAGTTCTTC,CASSVFSAFGDEQFF
TRBV10-3,.,.,TRBJ1-1,TGTGCCATCAGTGAGGGGGGCGTGGGGGTAACTGAAGCTTTCTTT,CAISEGGVGVTEAFF
TRBV7-6,.,.,TRBJ2-6,TGTGCCAGCAGCTTAGGGCAGGGGTACGGGGCCAACGTCCTGACTTTC,CASSLGQGYGANVLTF
TRBV6-1,.,once,TRBJ1-6,TGTGCCAGCAGAAGGACAGATAATTCACCCCTCCACTTT,CASRRTDNSPLHF
TRBV7-9,TRBD1,.,TRBJ2-5,TGTGCCAGCAGCAGAGGGACAGTGTACCAAGAGACCCAGTACTTC,CASSRGTVYQETQYF
TRBV5-4,TRBD2,.,TRBJ2-7,TGTGCCAGCAGCTTGGCAACTAGCGGGGCCTACGAGCAGTACTTC,CASSLATSGAYEQYF
TRBV6-5,.,.,TRBJ2-1,TGTGCCAGCAGACTGGGGAGGGGGGGCGTCTATGAGCAGTTCTTC,CASRLGRGGVYEQFF
TRBV6-5,TRBD1,once,TRBJ1-1,TGTGCCAGCAGTTACTCGGACAGGGGATTGAGTGAAGCTTTCTTT,CASSYSDRGLSEAFF
TRBV5-1,TRBD2,.,TRBJ2-7,TGCGCCAGCAGCTTGGTGCCTAGCGGGTCCTCCTACGAGCAGTACTTC,CASSLVPSGSSYEQYF
TRBV28,TRBD1,medium-sized,TRBJ2-6,TGTGCCAGCAGCTGGACCGGGACAGGGGTCTCTGGGGCCAACGTCCTGACTTTC,CASSWTGTGVSGANVLTF
TRBV10-3,.,medium-sized,TRBJ2-7,TGTGCCATCAGTTTGACAGCCGACTACGAGCAGTACTTC,CAISLTADYEQYF
TRBV4-1,.,few,TRBJ2-1,TGCGCCAGCAGCCAAGGACGGGGGACTTTGGGGAATGAGCAGTTCTTC,CASSQGRGTLGNEQFF
TRBV18,TRBD2,.,TRBJ2-1,TGTGCCAGCTCACCCCTGACTAGCGGAGTGTACAATGAGCAGTTCTTC,CASSPLTSGVYNEQFF
TRBV28,TRBD2,.,TRBJ2-3,TGTGCCACCCCGGGACTAGCCCCAGATACGCAGTATTTT,CATPGLAPDTQYF
TRBV10-3,.,.,TRBJ1-1,TGTGCCATCAGTGAGTCGCAACAGGCAGGTGAAGCTTTCTTT,CAISESQQAGEAFF
TRBV7-9,.,once,TRBJ2-7,TGTGCCAGCAGTCCTCGTAGCGAGCAGTACTTC,CASSPRSEQYF
TRBV6-1,.,.,TRBJ2-7,TGTGCCAGCAGTGCGGTCGAAATGTCCTACGAGCAGTACTTC,CASSAVEMSYEQYF
TRBV10-3,.,.,TRBJ2-2,TGTGCCATCGGGGGCTCGAACACCGGGGAGCTGTTTTTT,CAIGGSNTGELFF